The 14 T cell receptor beta chains in this list originate from one sample, sequenced in a study of vaccination and CD4 T cells after COVID-19. Oncomine TCR Beta short-read sequencing was applied to DNA from cultured CD4+ T cells. MiXCR, applied by TCRdb to the PCR reads, yields one record per CDR3 protein. Counted here are some 5,900 distinct CDR3 sequences, about 32% occurring once; the ten biggest clones make up roughly 27%. As to treatment: roughly 10-day PBMC culture with coronavirus spike peptide pools or control peptides (ViraFEST assay). Harvesting of the unexposed donor's CD4+ T cells predated the COVID-19 pandemic (2011-2018). The antigens for these receptors are not known. The sample taken for sequencing was CD4+ T cells from blood, cultured in vitro. The source is a human donor in good health.

This clonotype has a single count. J is TRBJ1-1 and V is TRBV10-2, with D tentatively TRBD1 (5 bases). This CDR3 has 14 amino acids. Trimming took off 6 bases at V and 1 base at J, with 12 bases between the two ends. CDR1 is WSHSY, CDR2 SAAADI, per germline. CDR3 residues: CASRSGGGNTEAFF. The CDR3 bases are TGCGCCAGCAGGTCCGGGGGTGGGAACACTGAAGCTTTCTTT.

The chain carries TRBV19 and TRBJ2-7, with 9 nucleotides matching TRBD1. The CDR3 contains 15 residues. Germline CDR1 is LNHDA and CDR2 is SQIVND (reference sequence). Trimming took 6 bases from V and 3 from J; bases not matched to a gene: 9. Written as DNA, the CDR3 is TGTGCCAGTAGCAACTTCGGGACAGGGCACTACGAGCAGTACTTC. This codes for CASSNFGTGHYEQYF.

The rearrangement uses TRBV7-9 and TRBJ1-1; 8 nucleotides align to TRBD1. With V trimmed by 1 base and J by 6 bases, 7 bases remained unmatched. There are 15 residues in the CDR3. Germline V lookup: CDR1 SEHNR, CDR2 FQNEAQ (reference sequence). Here the CDR3 DNA reads TGTGCCAGCAGCTTAGACGCTCAGGGGGCGGCTGAAGCTTTCTTT. Encoded protein: CASSLDAQGAAEAFF.

This clonotype was observed a single time. The CDR3 nucleotides are TGTGCCAGCAGTTCTACAGGGTTTGGAAACACCATATATTTT. Translating it yields CASSSTGFGNTIYF. The rearrangement links TRBV2 to TRBJ1-3, with TRBD1 as a possible D gene (6 bases). Germline V CDR1 and CDR2: SNHLY, FYNNEI. Trimming left V 5 bases short and J 3 bases short, with 11 bases between. This CDR3 has 14 amino acids.

This chain joins TRBV7-8 and TRBJ1-6, with a possible D match to TRBD1 (5 bases). The germline V gene has CDR1 SGHVS and CDR2 FQNEAQ. The length of the CDR3 is 15 residues. Between the trimmed V and J ends, which lost 5 bases and 14 bases, there was a span of 22 bases. DNA of the CDR3: TGTGCCAGCAGCATTAAGGCTCAGTTGAGGGGTTCCCTCCACTTT. Its translation: CASSIKAQLRGSLHF.

V usage is TRBV6-2 or TRBV6-3 and J usage is TRBJ2-1, with TRBD2 matching over 9 bases. CDR1 and CDR2 from the germline V gene are MNHEY and SVGEGT. V was clipped by 6 bases and J by 9 bases; unmatched bases: 12. This CDR3 comprises 15 residues. The CDR3 DNA follows: TGTGCCAGCAGAGACCTTAGCGGGGGTTCCTCTGAGCAGTTCTTC. As protein: CASRDLSGGSSEQFF.

This clonotype was recorded a few times. This rearrangement joins TRBV6-1 to TRBJ1-2; 11 nucleotides match TRBD1. The CDR3 is made up of 14 amino acids. Trimming removed 5 bases from V and 6 bases from J; junction bases left unmatched: 5. The germline gives CDR1 MNHNS, CDR2 SASEGT. CDR3 amino acids: CASSRGQGANGYTF. CDR3 in DNA: TGTGCCAGCAGTCGCGGACAGGGGGCAAATGGCTACACCTTC.

This chain uses TRBV27 with TRBJ1-1; 9 bases fit TRBD1. The J segment lost 5 bases and the V segment lost 4 bases, leaving 2 bases of the junction unmatched. The CDR3 is made up of 13 amino acids. Germline V gene sequence: CDR1 MNHEY, CDR2 SMNVEV (reference sequence). The CDR3 DNA is TGTGCCAGCAGTTGGACAGGGGATACTGAAGCTTTCTTT. Translation: CASSWTGDTEAFF.

The chain has TRBV27 and TRBJ2-3, with TRBD2 matching 15 bases. V was pared by 7 bases and J by 5 bases, with 13 bases of the junction left unmatched. The CDR3 runs 18 residues. Germline loops: CDR1 MNHEY, CDR2 SMNVEV (reference sequence). The CDR3 coding sequence is TGTGCCAGCATCCCGATTCGGACTAGCGGGGGGGCTGAAGATACGCAGTATTTT. It translates to CASIPIRTSGGAEDTQYF.

DNA of the CDR3: TGTGCCAGCAGCTTTTCGAACACCGGGGAGCTGTTTTTT. Amino acid sequence: CASSFSNTGELFF. The chain combines TRBV7-3 with TRBJ2-2, with unresolved D. Germline values: CDR1 SGHTA, CDR2 FQGTGA. Between the trimmed V and J ends, which lost 3 bases and 0 bases, there was a span of 2 bases. CDR3 length: 13 amino acids.

The rearrangement links TRBV18 to TRBJ1-2; unclear D gene. Trimming took 6 bases from V and 8 from J, leaving 22 bases between them. The CDR3 length is 15 residues. The germline V gene has CDR1 KGHSH and CDR2 LQKENI. The CDR3 region is CASSPNSPGREGYTF. The CDR3 bases are TGTGCCAGCTCCCCCAACAGTCCGGGAAGGGAAGGCTACACCTTC.

The sample holds one count of this clonotype. The chain couples TRBV19 to TRBJ1-1, with no clear D. Germline V gene data show CDR1 as LNHDA and CDR2 as SQIVND (reference sequence). The CDR3 length is 13 residues. The germline V and J ends were trimmed by 2 bases and 3 bases, with 7 bases remaining between them. The CDR3: CASSIIVDTEAFF. The CDR3 DNA is TGTGCCAGTAGTATAATAGTTGACACTGAAGCTTTCTTT.

The chain has TRBV14 and TRBJ1-2; no reliable D call. This CDR3 is built from 13 residues. From germline, CDR1 is SGHDN and CDR2 FVKESK. Trimming took off 2 bases at V and 4 bases at J, with 8 bases between the two ends. The CDR3 is CASSQNSAYGYTF. Here the CDR3 DNA reads TGTGCCAGCAGCCAAAACTCTGCCTATGGCTACACCTTC.

This clonotype appeared a few times. This CDR3 is CASSIYAGGETQYF. CDR3 nucleotides: TGTGCCAGTAGTATCTACGCGGGGGGAGAGACCCAGTACTTC. The rearrangement uses TRBV19 and TRBJ2-5, with 8 bases lining up with TRBD2. There are 14 residues in the CDR3. In germline, CDR1 is LNHDA, CDR2 SQIVND (reference sequence). Trimming removed 3 bases from V and 4 bases from J; junction bases left unmatched: 4.